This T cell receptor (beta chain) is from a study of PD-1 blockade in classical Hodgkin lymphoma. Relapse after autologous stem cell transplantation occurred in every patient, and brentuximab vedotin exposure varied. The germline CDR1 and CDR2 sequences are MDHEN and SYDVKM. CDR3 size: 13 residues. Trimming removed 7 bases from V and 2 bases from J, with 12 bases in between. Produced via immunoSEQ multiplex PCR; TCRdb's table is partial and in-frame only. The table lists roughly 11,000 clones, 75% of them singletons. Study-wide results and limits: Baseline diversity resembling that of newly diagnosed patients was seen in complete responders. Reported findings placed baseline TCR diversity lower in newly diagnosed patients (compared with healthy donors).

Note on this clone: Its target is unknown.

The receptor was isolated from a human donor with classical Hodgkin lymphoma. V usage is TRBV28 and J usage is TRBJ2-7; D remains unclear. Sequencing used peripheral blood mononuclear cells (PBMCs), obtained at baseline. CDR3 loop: CASTRRVPYEQYF. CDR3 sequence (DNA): TGTGCCAGCACCCGTCGAGTCCCCTACGAGCAGTACTTC.